This is a list of T cell receptor beta chains from one sample in a study of T-cell reconstitution after alpha-beta-depleted transplantation in children. TCRdb re-called the PCR reads through MiXCR, storing one row per CDR3 protein. The repertoire holds fewer than 130,000 distinct CDR3 sequences, about a tenth seen once, with approximately 8% in the top ten. This material consisted of PBMCs from the stem cell graft donor, taken from the stem cell graft. Source of these receptors: a human donor who donated a stem cell graft to a child with acute lymphoblastic leukemia. Both conserved end residues are part of each CDR3. Each record gives: D gene, J gene, clone size, V gene, CDR3 protein, CDR3 DNA. D genes are given only for firm matches. Expanded clones are given a class, and other clones once, few, many or no size at all.

>TRBD2|TRBJ2-1|.|TRBV29-1
CSVEGTSGRSSEQFF
TGCAGCGTTGAAGGGACTAGCGGGAGGTCTAGTGAGCAGTTCTTC
>TRBD2|TRBJ2-2|many|TRBV5-1
CASSFRASGRGSGELFF
TGCGCCAGCAGCTTTCGCGCTAGCGGGAGAGGGTCTGGGGAGCTGTTTTTT
>TRBD1|TRBJ2-2|many|TRBV7-8
CASSLYGDSANTGELFF
TGTGCCAGCAGCTTATACGGGGACAGCGCGAACACCGGGGAGCTGTTTTTT
>.|TRBJ2-7|many|TRBV20-1
CSARAEGLNYEQYF
TGCAGTGCTAGAGCGGAAGGCCTCAACTACGAGCAGTACTTC
>.|TRBJ2-3|many|TRBV29-1
CSVEGVTDTQYF
TGCAGCGTTGAGGGGGTCACAGATACGCAGTATTTT
>.|TRBJ2-5|many|TRBV20-1
CSARKPGNQETQYF
TGCAGTGCTAGAAAACCAGGGAACCAAGAGACCCAGTACTTC
>.|TRBJ2-3|many|TRBV5-1
CASSIGTDTQYF
TGCGCCAGCAGCATCGGCACAGATACGCAGTATTTT
>TRBD1|TRBJ2-7|many|TRBV5-1
CASINFPGQAAGEQYF
TGCGCCAGCATCAATTTTCCTGGACAGGCCGCTGGCGAGCAGTACTTC
>TRBD1|TRBJ2-7|many|TRBV20-1
CSATSGDSHSYEQYF
TGCAGTGCTACCTCCGGGGACAGCCACTCCTACGAGCAGTACTTC
>.|TRBJ1-2|many|TRBV20-1
CSARIPRQLPNYGYTF
TGCAGTGCTAGAATCCCCCGGCAGTTACCTAACTATGGCTACACCTTC
>TRBD1|TRBJ2-7|many|TRBV7-2
CASSSRQGIHTYEQYF
TGTGCCAGCAGCTCCCGACAGGGCATCCACACCTACGAGCAGTACTTC
>.|TRBJ2-1|many|TRBV5-1
CASSPRSNPYNEQFF
TGCGCCAGCAGCCCCCGGTCTAACCCCTACAATGAGCAGTTCTTC
>.|TRBJ2-7|many|TRBV7-2
CASSLGTALSYEQYF
TGTGCCAGCAGCCTTGGGACGGCCTTATCCTACGAGCAGTACTTC
>TRBD2|TRBJ2-7|many|TRBV6-5
CASSYGPGGPTSRAYF
TGTGCCAGCAGTTACGGCCCGGGGGGTCCTACGAGCCGAGCGTACTTC
>.|TRBJ2-7|many|TRBV4-1
CASSQDYAYEQYF
TGCGCCAGCAGCCAAGATTACGCCTACGAGCAGTACTTC
>TRBD1|TRBJ2-7|many|TRBV7-2
CASSWGTGNYEQYF
TGTGCCAGCAGCTGGGGGACAGGGAATTACGAGCAGTACTTC
>.|TRBJ2-3|many|TRBV29-1
CSVEDPETRTDTQYF
TGCAGCGTTGAAGATCCCGAGACCCGAACAGATACGCAGTATTTT
>TRBD2|TRBJ2-5|.|TRBV7-2
CASSFFREGETQYF
TGTGCCAGCAGCTTCTTCCGGGAGGGAGAGACCCAGTACTTC
>TRBD1|TRBJ2-1|many|TRBV6-5
CASSPAGTGRRDEQFF
TGTGCCAGCAGCCCCGCCGGGACAGGCAGGAGGGATGAGCAGTTCTTC
>.|TRBJ2-3|many|TRBV21-1
CASSNPAGDADTQYF
TGTGCCAGCAGCAACCCCGCAGGGGACGCAGATACGCAGTATTTT
>TRBD1|TRBJ1-6|many|TRBV12-3/TRBV12-4
CASTADRANSPLHF
TGTGCCAGCACAGCCGACAGGGCCAATTCACCCCTCCACTTT
>TRBD1|TRBJ1-6|many|TRBV20-1
CSARDREGGNSPLHF
TGCAGTGCTAGAGATCGGGAAGGGGGCAATTCACCCCTCCACTTT
>.|TRBJ2-2|.|TRBV5-1
CASSFSALGNTGELFF
TGCGCCAGCAGCTTCTCGGCACTAGGAAACACCGGGGAGCTGTTTTTT
>TRBD1|TRBJ2-1|.|TRBV18
CASSRTGQGFNEQFF
TGTGCCAGCTCCCGCACCGGACAGGGGTTCAATGAGCAGTTCTTC
>.|TRBJ1-1|.|TRBV12-5
CASGYLVNTEAFF
TGTGCTAGTGGTTACCTAGTGAACACTGAAGCTTTCTTT
>.|TRBJ2-3|many|TRBV7-9
CASSLLAGTDTQYF
TGTGCCAGCAGCTTATTGGCTGGCACAGATACGCAGTATTTT
>.|TRBJ2-7|many|TRBV29-1
CSVAVTTSPYEQYF
TGCAGCGTTGCGGTGACGACTTCCCCCTACGAGCAGTACTTC
>.|TRBJ2-4|many|TRBV12-3/TRBV12-4
CASSPPLGLNIQYF
TGTGCCAGCAGCCCCCCCTTGGGGTTAAACATTCAGTACTTC
>.|TRBJ2-2|many|TRBV7-6
CASSHRTGTNTGELFF
TGTGCCAGCAGCCACCGGACCGGCACGAACACCGGGGAGCTGTTTTTT
>.|TRBJ1-3|many|TRBV20-1
CSARAGQTSGNTIYF
TGCAGTGCTAGAGCCGGGCAGACCTCTGGAAACACCATATATTTT
>.|TRBJ2-1|many|TRBV29-1
CSVEDHERGGGNEQFF
TGCAGCGTTGAAGATCATGAGCGGGGAGGGGGTAATGAGCAGTTCTTC
>TRBD2|TRBJ2-7|many|TRBV20-1
CSASAWGSGRYEQYF
TGCAGTGCGAGCGCCTGGGGTAGCGGGAGATACGAGCAGTACTTC
>TRBD1|TRBJ1-5|many|TRBV6-1
CASSVSWTGTNQPQHF
TGTGCCAGCAGCGTTTCCTGGACAGGGACGAATCAGCCCCAGCATTTT
>.|TRBJ2-5|many|TRBV20-1
CSATEGSHHQETQYF
TGCAGTGCTACCGAGGGTTCGCACCACCAAGAGACCCAGTACTTC
>.|TRBJ1-1|many|TRBV5-4
CASSFVREGEAFF
TGTGCCAGCAGCTTTGTTCGGGAGGGTGAAGCTTTCTTT
>TRBD2|TRBJ2-1|many|TRBV7-3
CASSLSLAGDRSDYNEQFF
TGTGCCAGCAGCTTATCACTAGCGGGAGACCGGAGCGACTACAATGAGCAGTTCTTC
>.|TRBJ2-3|many|TRBV20-1
CSARPLQGRGTDTQYF
TGCAGTGCTAGGCCCTTACAGGGGAGGGGCACAGATACGCAGTATTTT
>TRBD2|TRBJ2-1|.|TRBV2
CASSESRTSGYNEQFF
TGTGCCAGCAGTGAAAGTAGGACTAGCGGTTACAATGAGCAGTTCTTC
>.|TRBJ2-2|many|TRBV24-1
CATSDLEDGETTGELFF
TGTGCCACCAGTGATTTGGAGGACGGAGAAACTACCGGGGAGCTGTTTTTT
>TRBD2|TRBJ2-3|many|TRBV27
CASSLGTSGPTDTQYF
TGTGCCAGCAGTTTAGGAACTAGCGGACCCACAGATACGCAGTATTTT
>.|TRBJ2-6|many|TRBV7-2
CASSTQGTPGANLLTF
TGTGCCAGCAGCACTCAGGGTACTCCTGGGGCCAACCTCCTGACTTTC
>.|TRBJ2-2|many|TRBV6-5
CASSIPDRSKVVTANTGELFF
TGTGCCAGCAGTATTCCCGACAGGTCGAAGGTAGTGACGGCGAACACCGGGGAGCTGTTTTTT
>TRBD1|TRBJ1-6|many|TRBV6-1
CASNLIGRGRSGNSPLHF
TGTGCCAGCAATCTCATAGGGAGGGGGCGATCAGGGAATTCACCCCTCCACTTT
>TRBD1|TRBJ2-7|many|TRBV15
CATEGQYSYEQYF
TGTGCCACCGAGGGACAGTACTCCTACGAGCAGTACTTC
>TRBD2|TRBJ2-1|.|TRBV20-1
CSVPKRLTSGLSNNEQFF
TGCAGTGTCCCCAAACGCCTGACTAGCGGACTTTCAAACAATGAGCAGTTCTTC
>.|TRBJ2-5|many|TRBV27
CASSLSSGLETQYF
TGTGCCAGCAGTTTATCTAGCGGATTGGAGACCCAGTACTTC
>.|TRBJ1-2|many|TRBV6-1
CATKRDGGYGYTF
TGTGCCACCAAGCGGGACGGCGGCTATGGCTACACCTTC
>.|TRBJ2-3|many|TRBV13
CASSPPGLLSTDTQYF
TGTGCCAGCAGCCCACCCGGACTGCTCAGCACAGATACGCAGTATTTT
>.|TRBJ2-2|many|TRBV9
CASSPSDSRELFF
TGTGCCAGCAGCCCTTCAGACAGCCGGGAGCTTTTTTTT